The next 27 T cell receptor beta chains were all read from a single sample in a study of shared clonotypes between healthy human individuals. Data came from immunoSEQ multiplex PCR; TCRdb stores just in-frame clones and leaves some out. The sample consists of about 1.1 million clones, around 78% of them appearing once. The sequenced sample was memory CD4+ T cells from PBMCs. Subset in this sample: CD45RA-negative fraction. All receptors derive from a man between 18 and 35 years old in good health. Some clones in this sample may be carry-over from other donors' samples.

In this sample, this clone turned up a few times. It may be a read error: a sequence one base away is much more abundant. The sample has other DNA sequences that encode this CDR3 too. The V and J genes are TRBV2 and TRBJ2-7; D is undetermined. The CDR3 consists of 11 residues. Germline lookup yields CDR1 SNHLY and CDR2 FYNNEI. V lost 6 bases and J 0 bases, leaving 3 bases between the germline ends. CDR3 coding DNA: TGTGCCAGCAGGGTCTCCTACGAGCAGTACTTC. Translated: CASRVSYEQYF.

The chain employs TRBV21-1 and TRBJ2-1; the table's D call TRBD1 went unverified against the DNA. TRBV21-1 is reported as a pseudogene. The CDR3 sequence is 13 residues long. The CDR3 DNA reads as TGTGCCAGCAGCAAAGACAGGCAGGGGGCAGGGGTCTTC. Amino acids: CASSKDRQGAGVF.

The CDR3 protein is CASSLVGGARSYEQYF. CDR3 sequence (DNA): TGTGCCAGCAGCTTGGTTGGGGGGGCTCGTTCCTACGAGCAGTACTTC. The J gene is TRBJ2-7, the V gene TRBV5-6; a weak D match, TRBD2 (7 bases). The CDR3 is made up of 16 amino acids. CDR1 SGHDT and CDR2 YYEEEE come from the germline V gene. V lost 0 bases and J lost 1, with 14 bases in between.

This clone was seen a handful of times. CDR3 in amino acids: CASSLFSGQPQHF. CDR3 DNA sequence: TGTGCCAGCAGCCTCTTTTCCGGTCAGCCCCAGCATTTT. The V gene is TRBV14, the J gene TRBJ1-5; D call uncertain. Per germline, CDR1 SGHDN and CDR2 FVKESK. This CDR3 is 13 amino acids long. The V end was cut by 4 bases, the J end by 6 bases, with 10 bases between.

In its sample, this clone was seen once. Other DNA sequences in the sample encode the same CDR3. The V and J genes are TRBV6-5 and TRBJ1-1; D not resolved. Germline CDR1 reads MNHEY; CDR2 reads SVGAGI. V was clipped by 6 bases and J by 0 bases, with 8 bases between them. This CDR3 contains 13 residues. The DNA for the CDR3 is TGTGCCAGCAGCAGGACCTTGAACACTGAAGCTTTCTTT. This sequence encodes CASSRTLNTEAFF.

V usage is TRBV5-1 and J usage is TRBJ2-7; 9 bases align to TRBD1. The CDR3 spans 14 residues. V shed 0 bases, J shed 7 bases, and the junction held 5 bases outside the gene matches. Germline-derived CDR1 and CDR2 are SGHRS and YFSETQ. The CDR3 bases are TGCGCCAGCAGCTTGGCACAGGGGGCGGGGGAGCAGTACTTC. Its protein is CASSLAQGAGEQYF. The whole variable domain, remainder taken from reference TRBV5-1 and TRBJ2-7, is KAGVTQTPRYLIKTRGQQVTLSCSPISGHRSVSWYQQTPGQGLQFLFEYFSETQRNKGNFPGRFSGRQFSNSRSEMNVSTLELGDSALYLCASSLAQGAGEQYFGPGTRLTVT.

V usage is TRBV5-1 and J usage is TRBJ1-2; 10 nucleotides match TRBD1. The germline gives CDR1 SGHRS, CDR2 YFSETQ. V shed 4 bases and J 6 bases; nucleotides not matched to a gene: 9. CDR3 length: 15 residues. CDR3 sequence: CASSVGDRGLNGYTF. CDR3 nucleotide sequence: TGCGCCAGCAGCGTGGGGGACAGGGGCTTGAATGGCTACACCTTC.

The V and J genes are TRBV7-9 and TRBJ2-5, with 9 nucleotides matching TRBD2. The CDR3 runs to 14 residues. Trimming took 4 bases from V and 5 from J; bases not matched to a gene: 5. The germline CDR1 and CDR2 sequences are SEHNR and FQNEAQ (reference sequence). The CDR3 DNA reads as TGTGCCAGCAGCTCTATAGCGGGAGCGGAGACCCAGTACTTC. Its protein is CASSSIAGAETQYF. Full variable domain (rest looked up from reference TRBV7-9 and TRBJ2-5): DTGVSQNPRHKITKRGQNVTFRCDPISEHNRLYWYRQTLGQGPEFLTYFQNEAQLEKSRLLSDRFSAERPKGSFSTLEIQRTEQGDSAMYLCASSSIAGAETQYFGPGTRLLVL.

The V gene is TRBV9, the J gene TRBJ2-1, with 8 bases fitting TRBD1. V dropped 0 bases and J dropped 3; count of bases not matched to a gene: 5. Germline V CDR1 and CDR2: SGDLS, YYNGEE. The CDR3 totals 16 residues. The CDR3 DNA is TGTGCCAGCAGCGTAGGGTTCGGACAGGGCTACAATGAGCAGTTCTTC. Translated, it gives CASSVGFGQGYNEQFF.

The V call is TRBV5-1, the J call TRBJ2-2, with D possibly TRBD2 on 7 matching bases. The germline V gene encodes CDR1 SGHRS and CDR2 YFSETQ. With 7 bases removed from V and 10 bases from J, the gap between germline ends came to 17 bases. There are 13 residues in the CDR3. Here the CDR3 reads CASRLGGAKELFF. For the CDR3, the DNA is TGCGCCAGCCGCCTAGGGGGGGCGAAGGAGCTGTTTTTT. Full variable domain (missing parts from reference TRBV5-1 and TRBJ2-2): KAGVTQTPRYLIKTRGQQVTLSCSPISGHRSVSWYQQTPGQGLQFLFEYFSETQRNKGNFPGRFSGRQFSNSRSEMNVSTLELGDSALYLCASRLGGAKELFFGEGSRLTVL.

This chain connects TRBV4-1 to TRBJ1-6; 7 nucleotides align to TRBD1. Trimming at V came to 0 bases and at J to 7 bases, leaving 3 bases not matched to a gene. Germline lookup yields CDR1 MGHRA and CDR2 YSYEKL. This CDR3 region has 15 residues. In DNA, the CDR3 is TGCGCCAGCAGCCAAGATGACAGGGAAAATTCACCCCTCCACTTT. It yields the protein CASSQDDRENSPLHF.

This sequence joins TRBV11-2 and TRBJ2-1; D tentatively reads TRBD1 or TRBD2 (5 bases each). Germline V gene lookup returns CDR1 SGHAT and CDR2 FQNNGV. CDR3 length: 15 amino acids. V dropped 7 bases and J dropped 0 bases, with 13 bases sitting between them. The CDR3 DNA follows: TGTGCCAGCACGTTGGGGGAAAGCTCCTACAATGAGCAGTTCTTC. This gives the protein CASTLGESSYNEQFF.

This clone is a singleton in its sample. V is TRBV9 and J is TRBJ2-7; 8 bases line up with TRBD2. Germline CDR1 and CDR2: SGDLS and YYNGEE. This CDR3 spans 15 amino acids. After removal of 3 bases from V and 0 bases from J, the junction contained 5 bases not matched to a gene. For the CDR3, the DNA is TGTGCCAGCAGCGAAGGGAGCGGGAGCTCCTACGAGCAGTACTTC. This codes for CASSEGSGSSYEQYF.

The chain is built from TRBV5-1 and TRBJ1-2, with 9 bases matching TRBD1. Germline lookup yields CDR1 SGHRS and CDR2 YFSETQ. The CDR3 runs 13 residues. The V segment lost 2 bases and the J segment 8 bases; nucleotides outside the gene matches: 4. CDR3 sequence (DNA): TGCGCCAGCAGCTTACAGGGGGCGCGGGGCTACACCTTC. Translating gives CASSLQGARGYTF.

The chain uses TRBV5-1 and TRBJ1-2, with TRBD1 as a possible D gene (6 bases). CDR1 is SGHRS and CDR2 is YFSETQ in the germline V gene. The CDR3 extends over 15 amino acids. The V gene lost 3 bases and the J gene lost 6 bases, with 18 bases spanning the gap. CDR3 sequence reads: CASSSLGGGLNGYTF. The CDR3 DNA follows: TGCGCCAGCAGCTCCCTCGGAGGGGGGTTGAATGGCTACACCTTC.

The rearrangement links TRBV11-2 to TRBJ2-3, with D possibly being TRBD2 (6 bases). The CDR3 consists of 16 residues. The germline gives CDR1 SGHAT, CDR2 FQNNGV. Deletions cut 5 bases from V and 5 bases from J, with 20 bases between. The CDR3, as DNA: TGTGCCAGCAGCCCCCTCGCGACTAGAGCGATAGATACGCAGTATTTT. It is translated as CASSPLATRAIDTQYF.

In this sample, this clone turned up once. The chain combines TRBV29-1 with TRBJ1-3; D unclear. Germline loops: CDR1 SQVTM, CDR2 ANQGSEA. V lost 3 bases and J lost 6, with 9 bases in between. The CDR3 is 12 amino acids. CDR3 amino acids: CSVEIGSNTIYF. In nucleotides, the CDR3 is TGCAGCGTTGAGATCGGATCAAACACCATATATTTT.

This sequence joins TRBV19 and TRBJ2-7, with 7 bases that match TRBD2. With 8 bases clipped from V and 6 bases from J, the junction kept 16 bases outside the gene matches. The germline gives CDR1 LNHDA, CDR2 SQIVND (reference sequence). The CDR3 is 15 amino acids. Here the CDR3 reads CASSRSGTKIREQYF. DNA of the CDR3: TGTGCCAGTTCTCGGTCGGGGACTAAGATCCGCGAGCAGTACTTC.

The chain links TRBV29-1 to TRBJ2-1; D unresolved. Germline values: CDR1 SQVTM, CDR2 ANQGSEA. V was pared by 7 bases and J by 0 bases, with 13 bases between. The CDR3 consists of 14 residues. The CDR3 region has the DNA TGCAGCGCTCCAGCGTACAGCTCCTACAATGAGCAGTTCTTC. It specifies CSAPAYSSYNEQFF.

The gene calls are TRBV7-9 and TRBJ1-3; D possibly corresponds to TRBD1 (6 bases). The CDR3 length is 13 residues. The germline gives CDR1 SEHNR, CDR2 FQNEAQ (reference sequence). V was clipped by 5 bases and J by 4 bases, with 9 bases between them. The CDR3 loop is CASSPGAGNTIYF. For the CDR3, the DNA is TGTGCCAGCAGCCCAGGGGCCGGAAACACCATATATTTT.

V and J are TRBV7-9 and TRBJ2-7; a possible D gene is TRBD2 (5 bases). This CDR3 spans 13 amino acids. CDR1 and CDR2 from the germline V gene are SEHNR and FQNEAQ (reference sequence). Trimming took off 5 bases at V and 2 bases at J, with 10 bases between the two ends. The DNA for the CDR3 is TGTGCCAGCAGCCCCGGGGTAGCCTACGAGCAGTACTTC. Encoded protein: CASSPGVAYEQYF.

For the CDR3, the DNA is TGTGCCAGCAGTGCCGCAGGGGTCAGGTACGAGCAGTACTTC. Its translation: CASSAAGVRYEQYF. The chain has TRBV25-1 and TRBJ2-7; D may be TRBD1 (6 bases). The CDR3 has 14 residues. Germline V gene sequence: CDR1 MGHDK, CDR2 SYGVNS. The germline V and J ends were trimmed by 4 bases and 4 bases, with 14 bases remaining between them.

The chain combines TRBV7-2 with TRBJ2-5; tentative D call: TRBD1 (5 bases). Trimming left V 2 bases short and J 1 base short, with 8 bases between. Germline lookup yields CDR1 SGHTA and CDR2 FQGNSA. CDR3 length equals 14 residues. The CDR3 sequence is CASSLNRFQETQYF. For the CDR3, the DNA is TGTGCCAGCAGCTTAAACAGGTTCCAAGAGACCCAGTACTTC.

This clone was observed a handful of times. J is TRBJ1-4 and V is TRBV18; D remains ambiguous. The V and J ends lost 3 bases and 7 bases respectively, with 15 bases between them. Looked up from germline, CDR1 is KGHSH and CDR2 is LQKENI. CDR3 length equals 15 residues. CDR3 nucleotides: TGTGCCAGCTCACCTTCTGGTGTGGGGAGTGAAAAACTGTTTTTT. Translating gives CASSPSGVGSEKLFF.

This chain joins TRBV7-8 and TRBJ2-3, with D maybe TRBD2 (5 bases). The germline CDR1 and CDR2 sequences are SGHVS and FQNEAQ. V shed 4 bases and J shed 7 bases, with 9 bases lying between them. This CDR3 contains 12 residues. Here the CDR3 reads CASSSWENTQYF. CDR3 nucleotides: TGTGCCAGCAGCTCCTGGGAGAATACGCAGTATTTT. Looking up the rest from reference TRBV7-8 and TRBJ2-3 gives the full variable domain: GAGVSQSPRYKVAKRGQDVALRCDPISGHVSLFWYQQALGQGPEFLTYFQNEAQLDKSGLPSDRFFAERPEGSVSTLKIQRTQQEDSAVYLCASSSWENTQYFGPGTRLTVL.

The chain uses TRBV30 and TRBJ2-3, with a possible D match to TRBD1 (6 bases). This CDR3 is built from 13 residues. The ends were cut back, 4 bases at V and 6 bases at J, with 14 bases in the middle. CDR1 and CDR2 (germline): GTSNPN, SVGIG (reference sequence). CDR3 sequence: CAWNRVLRDTQYF. CDR3 DNA sequence: TGTGCCTGGAACAGGGTTCTTAGGGATACGCAGTATTTT.

V and J are TRBV7-3 and TRBJ2-3; 8 positions match TRBD2. The trim removed 5 bases at V and 4 bases at J, leaving 11 bases unmatched. CDR1 is SGHTA and CDR2 is FQGTGA in the germline V gene. The CDR3 length is 16 residues. The CDR3 DNA follows: TGTGCCAGCAGCACCCACGGGACTAGGTCAGCAGATACGCAGTATTTT. It translates to CASSTHGTRSADTQYF.